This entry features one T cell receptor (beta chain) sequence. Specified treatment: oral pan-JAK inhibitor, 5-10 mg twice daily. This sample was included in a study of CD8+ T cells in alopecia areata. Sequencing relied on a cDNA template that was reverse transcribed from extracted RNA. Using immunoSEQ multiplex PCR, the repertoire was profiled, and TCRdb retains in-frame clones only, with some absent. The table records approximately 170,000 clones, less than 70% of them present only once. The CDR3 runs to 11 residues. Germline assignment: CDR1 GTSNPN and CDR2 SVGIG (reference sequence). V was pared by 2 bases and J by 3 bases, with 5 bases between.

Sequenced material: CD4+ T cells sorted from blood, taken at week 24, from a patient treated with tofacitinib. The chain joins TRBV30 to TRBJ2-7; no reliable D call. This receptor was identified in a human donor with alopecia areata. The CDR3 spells CAWSRGYEQYF. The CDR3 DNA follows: TGTGCCTGGAGTAGAGGCTACGAGCAGTACTTC.